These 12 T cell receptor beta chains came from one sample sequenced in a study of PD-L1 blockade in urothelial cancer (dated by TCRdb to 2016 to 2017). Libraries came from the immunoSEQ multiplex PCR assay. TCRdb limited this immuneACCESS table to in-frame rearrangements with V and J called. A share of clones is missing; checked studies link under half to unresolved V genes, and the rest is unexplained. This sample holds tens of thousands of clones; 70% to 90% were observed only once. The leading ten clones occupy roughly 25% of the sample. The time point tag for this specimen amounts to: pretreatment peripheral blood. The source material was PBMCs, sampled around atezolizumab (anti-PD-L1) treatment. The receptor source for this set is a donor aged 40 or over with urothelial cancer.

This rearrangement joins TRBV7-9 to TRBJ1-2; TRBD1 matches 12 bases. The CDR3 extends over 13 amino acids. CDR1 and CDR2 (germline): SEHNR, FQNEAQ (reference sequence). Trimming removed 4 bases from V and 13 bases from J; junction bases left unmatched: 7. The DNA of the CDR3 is TGTGCCAGCAGCTCAACGGGACAGGGGGCGGTCACCTTC. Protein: CASSSTGQGAVTF.

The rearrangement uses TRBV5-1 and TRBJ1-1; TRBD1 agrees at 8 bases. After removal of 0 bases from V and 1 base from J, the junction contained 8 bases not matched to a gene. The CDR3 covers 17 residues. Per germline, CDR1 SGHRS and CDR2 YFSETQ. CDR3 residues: CASSLDGTGRGNTEAFF. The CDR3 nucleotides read TGCGCCAGCAGCTTGGACGGGACAGGCCGGGGGAACACTGAAGCTTTCTTT.

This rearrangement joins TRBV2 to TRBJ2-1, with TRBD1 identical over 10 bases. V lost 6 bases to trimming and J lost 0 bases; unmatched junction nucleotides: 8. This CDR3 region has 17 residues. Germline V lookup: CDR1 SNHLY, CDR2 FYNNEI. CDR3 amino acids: CASSDRDRGPSYNEQFF. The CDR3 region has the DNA TGTGCCAGCAGCGACCGGGACAGGGGACCCTCCTACAATGAGCAGTTCTTC.

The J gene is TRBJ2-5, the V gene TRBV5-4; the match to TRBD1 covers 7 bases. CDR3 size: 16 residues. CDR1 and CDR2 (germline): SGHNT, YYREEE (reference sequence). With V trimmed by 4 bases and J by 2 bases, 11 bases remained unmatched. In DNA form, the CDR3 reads TGTGCCAGCAGCCCAGGGACGGCAGGGGGTCAAGAGACCCAGTACTTC. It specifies CASSPGTAGGQETQYF. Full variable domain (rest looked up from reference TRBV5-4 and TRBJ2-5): ETGVTQSPTHLIKTRGQQVTLRCSSQSGHNTVSWYQQALGQGPQFIFQYYREEENGRGNFPPRFSGLQFPNYSSELNVNALELDDSALYLCASSPGTAGGQETQYFGPGTRLLVL.

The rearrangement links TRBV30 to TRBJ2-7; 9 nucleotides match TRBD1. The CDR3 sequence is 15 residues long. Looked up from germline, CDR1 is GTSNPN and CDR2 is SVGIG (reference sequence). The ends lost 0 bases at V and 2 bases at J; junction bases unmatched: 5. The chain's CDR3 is CAWSVLGTGTYEQYF. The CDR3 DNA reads TGTGCCTGGAGTGTCCTGGGGACAGGGACCTACGAGCAGTACTTC. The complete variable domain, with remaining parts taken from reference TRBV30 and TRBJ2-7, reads SQTIHQWPATLVQPVGSPLSLECTVEGTSNPNLYWYRQAAGRGLQLLFYSVGIGQISSEVPQNLSASRPQDRQFILSSKKLLLSDSGFYLCAWSVLGTGTYEQYFGPGTRLTVT.

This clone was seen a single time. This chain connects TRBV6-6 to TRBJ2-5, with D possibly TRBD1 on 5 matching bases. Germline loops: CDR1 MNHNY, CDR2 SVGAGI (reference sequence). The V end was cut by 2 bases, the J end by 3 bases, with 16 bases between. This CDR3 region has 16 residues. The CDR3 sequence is CASSYPPQTAEETQYF. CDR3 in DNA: TGTGCCAGCAGTTACCCTCCCCAGACAGCCGAAGAGACCCAGTACTTC.

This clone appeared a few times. The CDR3 region is CASSHRVGYNEQFF. The DNA for the CDR3 is TGCGCCAGCAGCCACAGGGTGGGGTACAATGAGCAGTTCTTC. This rearrangement joins TRBV4-3 to TRBJ2-1; tentative D call: TRBD1 (5 bases). The germline CDR1 and CDR2 sequences are LGHNA and YSLEER. Trimming pared 3 bases from V and 4 bases from J, leaving 10 bases between. The CDR3 is 14 amino acids.

The CDR3, as DNA: TGTGCCAGCAGCTTGTGGCTTTCCAACACAGATACGCAGTATTTT. Its translation is CASSLWLSNTDTQYF. V gene TRBV5-8 combines with J gene TRBJ2-3; D gene ambiguous. This CDR3 contains 15 residues. Per the germline V gene, CDR1 is SGHTS and CDR2 is YDEGEE. Trimming stripped 1 base from V and 2 bases from J, with 11 bases between. Combining the CDR3 with reference TRBV5-8 and TRBJ2-3 gives the whole variable domain EAGVTQSPTHLIKTRGQQATLRCSPISGHTSVYWYQQALGLGLQFLLWYDEGEERNRGNFPPRFSGRQFPNYSSELNVNALELEDSALYLCASSLWLSNTDTQYFGPGTRLTVL.

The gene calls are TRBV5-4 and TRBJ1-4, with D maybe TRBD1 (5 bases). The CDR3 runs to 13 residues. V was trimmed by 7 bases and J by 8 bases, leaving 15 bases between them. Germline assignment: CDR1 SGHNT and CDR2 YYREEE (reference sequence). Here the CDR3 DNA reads TGTGCCAGCGGGCGGGGCAGGGAGGAAAAACTGTTTTTT. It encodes CASGRGREEKLFF. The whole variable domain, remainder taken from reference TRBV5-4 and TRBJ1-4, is ETGVTQSPTHLIKTRGQQVTLRCSSQSGHNTVSWYQQALGQGPQFIFQYYREEENGRGNFPPRFSGLQFPNYSSELNVNALELDDSALYLCASGRGREEKLFFGSGTQLSVL.

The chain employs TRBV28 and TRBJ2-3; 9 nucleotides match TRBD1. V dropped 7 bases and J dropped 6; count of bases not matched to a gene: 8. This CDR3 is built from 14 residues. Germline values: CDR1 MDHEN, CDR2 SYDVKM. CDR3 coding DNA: TGTGCCAGCACCGGGACAGGGACGGGGGATACGCAGTATTTT. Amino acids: CASTGTGTGDTQYF.

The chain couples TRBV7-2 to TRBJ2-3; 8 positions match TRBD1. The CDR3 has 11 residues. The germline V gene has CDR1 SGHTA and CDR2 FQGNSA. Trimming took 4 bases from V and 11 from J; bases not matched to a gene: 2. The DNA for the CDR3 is TGTGCCAGCAGCTCGGACAGGGTGCAGTATTTT. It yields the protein CASSSDRVQYF.

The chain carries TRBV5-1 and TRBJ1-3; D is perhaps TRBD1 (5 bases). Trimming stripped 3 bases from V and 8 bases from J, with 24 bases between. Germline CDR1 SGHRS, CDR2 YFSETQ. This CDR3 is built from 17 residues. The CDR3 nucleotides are TGCGCCAGCAGCTCCCCGGGGGGTGGTACGATCCCGGACACCATATATTTT. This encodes CASSSPGGGTIPDTIYF.